This TCR beta chain was profiled in a study of shared clonotypes between healthy human individuals. TCRdb's copy holds only in-frame clones and misses some; the assay was immunoSEQ multiplex PCR. Of approximately 1.5 million clones detected, approximately 98.5% appear once; the ten largest clones hold over 0.3%. Trimming left V 3 bases short and J 4 bases short, with 10 bases between. The germline CDR1 and CDR2 sequences are SGHNT and YENEEA. The CDR3 consists of 13 residues. The chain joins TRBV11-3 to TRBJ2-7; maybe TRBD2 (5 bases). The sample was naive CD4+ T cells sorted from blood. The subset: CD45RA+ positively selected. This TCR was sampled from a man aged 25-45 years in good health. The CDR3 protein is CASSFGSGYEQYF. The CDR3 nucleotides read TGTGCCAGCAGCTTCGGCAGCGGATACGAGCAGTACTTC.